The next 10 T cell receptor beta chains were all read from a single sample in a study of response to subunit inactivated influenza vaccine. TCRdb reanalysed the RT-PCR reads using MiXCR and keeps one entry per CDR3 protein. The table has roughly 630,000 distinct CDR3 sequences, 11% to 15% seen once. Source: PBMCs from blood, taken approximately 15 days before vaccination. The origin of the receptors is a man aged 45-65 years who received an inactivated influenza vaccine.

The chain combines TRBV5-1 with TRBJ2-2; 10 bases fit TRBD1. With 7 bases clipped from V and 6 bases from J, the junction kept 3 bases outside the gene matches. The CDR3 has 13 amino acids. Germline loops: CDR1 SGHRS, CDR2 YFSETQ. CDR3 sequence reads: CASRDRGPGELFF. The CDR3 DNA is TGCGCCAGCCGGGACAGGGGACCCGGGGAGCTGTTTTTT.

This clonotype was seen ten or more times. The chain is built from TRBV6-5 and TRBJ2-5, with TRBD1 identical over 7 bases. Germline CDR1 reads MNHEY; CDR2 reads SVGAGI. V dropped 0 bases and J dropped 5; count of bases not matched to a gene: 9. This CDR3 has 16 amino acids. CDR3 sequence (DNA): TGTGCCAGCAGTTACTCCGACAGGGACCCCCAGGAGACCCAGTACTTC. Translated: CASSYSDRDPQETQYF.

This clonotype appeared a few times. V gene TRBV7-2 combines with J gene TRBJ2-7, with D perhaps matching TRBD2 (6 bases). The V gene lost 1 base and the J gene lost 3 bases, with 31 bases spanning the gap. Germline lookup yields CDR1 SGHTA and CDR2 FQGNSA. CDR3 length: 21 amino acids. CDR3 amino acids: CASSLVAGKKREPKVLYEQYF. CDR3 in DNA: TGTGCCAGCAGCTTAGTCGCAGGAAAAAAACGGGAGCCCAAGGTGCTCTACGAGCAGTACTTC.

This clonotype occurred many times. The chain uses TRBV5-1 and TRBJ2-7, with D uncertain. V was clipped by 3 bases and J by 3 bases, with 7 bases between them. In germline, CDR1 is SGHRS, CDR2 YFSETQ. This CDR3 is 12 amino acids long. The CDR3 protein is CASSSTNYEQYF. CDR3 DNA sequence: TGCGCCAGCAGCTCCACTAACTACGAGCAGTACTTC.

This clonotype was observed many times. The chain is built from TRBV12-3 or TRBV12-4 and TRBJ2-1; 11 nucleotides line up with TRBD2. The V gene end was trimmed by 2 bases and the J gene end by 7 bases; junction bases not matched to a gene: 4. The CDR3 has 15 residues. CDR3: CASSLLAGGRNEQFF. The CDR3 region has the DNA TGTGCCAGCAGTTTATTAGCGGGGGGGCGGAATGAGCAGTTCTTC.

This clonotype has more than one count but fewer than ten. The J gene is TRBJ2-1, the V gene TRBV2; D unclear. This CDR3 is 15 amino acids long. Germline V gene data show CDR1 as SNHLY and CDR2 as FYNNEI. V was pared by 3 bases and J by 2 bases, with 11 bases between. CDR3 amino acids: CASSEVSPTYNEQFF. CDR3 coding DNA: TGTGCCAGCAGTGAGGTCTCCCCCACCTACAATGAGCAGTTCTTC.

The rearrangement links TRBV5-4 to TRBJ1-5; possible D gene TRBD1, 5 bases. Trimming took 1 base from V and 6 from J, leaving 5 bases between them. Germline CDR1 is SGHNT and CDR2 is YYREEE (reference sequence). The CDR3 is made up of 12 amino acids. The CDR3 loop reads CASSLQGQPQHF. DNA for the CDR3: TGTGCCAGCAGCTTGCAGGGTCAGCCCCAGCATTTT.

The chain uses TRBV5-1 and TRBJ2-5; 9 nucleotides line up with TRBD1. Germline V gene lookup returns CDR1 SGHRS and CDR2 YFSETQ. This CDR3 is 16 amino acids long. V was clipped by 0 bases and J by 1 base; unmatched bases: 4. The CDR3 sequence: CASSLVGQGIQETQYF. The CDR3 nucleotides are TGCGCCAGCAGCTTGGTGGGACAGGGAATCCAAGAGACCCAGTACTTC.

This clonotype was detected only a few times. V usage is TRBV16 and J usage is TRBJ2-7; 9 bases are shared with TRBD1. The germline CDR1 and CDR2 sequences are KGHSY and FQNENV. V gave up 4 bases and J gave up 4 bases; unmatched junction bases: 11. The CDR3 extends over 16 amino acids. The CDR3 sequence is CASSPMGGTGTYEQYF. CDR3 nucleotides: TGTGCCAGCAGCCCCATGGGCGGGACAGGGACTTACGAGCAGTACTTC. Looking up the rest from reference TRBV16 and TRBJ2-7 gives the full variable domain: GEEVAQTPKHLVRGEGQKAKLYCAPIKGHSYVFWYQQVLKNEFKFLISFQNENVFDETGMPKERFSAKCLPNSPCSLEIQATKLEDSAVYFCASSPMGGTGTYEQYFGPGTRLTVT.

There are a few counts of this clonotype. The chain recombines TRBV28 with TRBJ2-5, with 9 bases fitting TRBD2. Germline loops: CDR1 MDHEN, CDR2 SYDVKM. The ends lost 5 bases at V and 2 bases at J; junction bases unmatched: 6. The CDR3 sequence is 15 residues long. The CDR3 reads CASSPYLAGQETQYF. The CDR3 coding sequence is TGTGCCAGCAGTCCCTACCTAGCGGGGCAAGAGACCCAGTACTTC.